Presented here are 15 T cell receptor beta chains from one specimen sequenced in a study of beta chain features in type 1 diabetes. The investigators reverse transcribed all of the isolated RNA, so they sequenced expressed TCRB transcripts. Method: immunoSEQ multiplex PCR; TCRdb's copy keeps in-frame clones and lacks some. The sample includes 150,000 to 170,000 clones, 10% of them seen just once. Findings of the study overall: TCRB CDR3s from Type 1 diabetes patients were moderately but significantly shorter in all four CD4+ subsets.

Which antigens these TCRs recognize remains unknown. The sample taken for sequencing was central memory CD4+ T cells from blood. The receptors come from a man younger than 40 with type 1 diabetes.

The gene calls are TRBV28 and TRBJ2-1, with a possible D match to TRBD2 (5 bases). This CDR3 has 12 residues. The germline CDR1 and CDR2 sequences are MDHEN and SYDVKM. The V gene lost 2 bases and the J gene lost 9 bases, with 8 bases spanning the gap. The CDR3 bases are TGTGCCAGCAGTTTAGGGAGAGGTGAGCAGTTCTTC. This codes for CASSLGRGEQFF. The entire variable domain, with the rest obtained from reference TRBV28 and TRBJ2-1, is as follows: DVKVTQSSRYLVKRTGEKVFLECVQDMDHENMFWYRQDPGLGLRLIYFSYDVKMKEKGDIPEGYSVSREKKERFSLILESASTNQTSMYLCASSLGRGEQFFGPGTRLTVL.

Here the CDR3 DNA reads TGCGCCAGCAGCTTGGCCCCAGGGGTTGGATACGAGCAGTACTTC. It encodes CASSLAPGVGYEQYF. The V call is TRBV5-1, the J call TRBJ2-7; D is perhaps TRBD1 (6 bases). Germline V gene lookup returns CDR1 SGHRS and CDR2 YFSETQ. This CDR3 contains 15 residues. Trimming took off 0 bases at V and 4 bases at J, with 14 bases between the two ends.

The chain links TRBV6-5 to TRBJ2-3, with D possibly being TRBD1 (6 bases). V lost 5 bases and J lost 8, with 14 bases in between. Germline V gene lookup returns CDR1 MNHEY and CDR2 SVGAGI. This CDR3 region has 13 residues. The CDR3, as DNA: TGTGCCAGCAGTCCTACGGACAGTGGTACGCAGTATTTT. As protein: CASSPTDSGTQYF.

This clone was seen only a few times. The chain has TRBV5-1 and TRBJ2-1; 13 positions agree with TRBD2. The V and J ends lost 3 bases and 4 bases, in that order; junction bases with no gene match: 10. The germline V gene encodes CDR1 SGHRS and CDR2 YFSETQ. The CDR3 has 18 residues. As DNA, the CDR3 is TGCGCCAGCAGCTCTGCCGGGACTAGCGGGAATCGATACAATGAGCAGTTCTTC. Translated, it gives CASSSAGTSGNRYNEQFF. Combining the CDR3 with reference TRBV5-1 and TRBJ2-1 gives the whole variable domain KAGVTQTPRYLIKTRGQQVTLSCSPISGHRSVSWYQQTPGQGLQFLFEYFSETQRNKGNFPGRFSGRQFSNSRSEMNVSTLELGDSALYLCASSSAGTSGNRYNEQFFGPGTRLTVL.

In this sample, this clone turned up a few times. This sequence joins TRBV28 and TRBJ2-5; tentative D call: TRBD2 (5 bases). Germline V gene sequence: CDR1 MDHEN, CDR2 SYDVKM. The CDR3 extends over 12 amino acids. Trimming pared 4 bases from V and 14 bases from J, leaving 17 bases between. The CDR3 DNA reads as TGTGCCAGCAGTTACCGGGGAGAGGTCGTATACTTC. It yields the protein CASSYRGEVVYF. The full variable domain, in which reference TRBV28 and TRBJ2-5 provide the parts outside the CDR3, is DVKVTQSSRYLVKRTGEKVFLECVQDMDHENMFWYRQDPGLGLRLIYFSYDVKMKEKGDIPEGYSVSREKKERFSLILESASTNQTSMYLCASSYRGEVVYFGPGTRLLVL.

The V and J genes are TRBV4-2 and TRBJ2-7, with D possibly being TRBD2 (6 bases). Germline assignment: CDR1 LGHNA and CDR2 YNFKEQ. The CDR3 covers 15 residues. V was cut by 1 base and J by 2 bases, with 12 bases left in between. The CDR3, as DNA: TGTGCCAGCAGCCAAGTCGGGACTGCGGCCTACGAGCAGTACTTC. It specifies CASSQVGTAAYEQYF.

This clone was detected a few times. The chain combines TRBV19 with TRBJ1-2, with TRBD1 identical over 8 bases. The CDR3 consists of 14 residues. The J segment lost 8 bases and the V segment lost 6 bases, leaving 11 bases of the junction unmatched. Looked up from germline, CDR1 is LNHDA and CDR2 is SQIVND (reference sequence). CDR3 in amino acids: CASSNFQGARGYTF. As DNA, the CDR3 is TGTGCCAGTAGCAATTTTCAGGGGGCGCGCGGCTACACCTTC.

In its sample, this clone was seen a few times. The chain has TRBV15 and TRBJ1-1, with D tentatively TRBD1 (6 bases). This CDR3 is built from 15 residues. V lost 3 bases and J lost 1, with 12 bases in between. Germline V lookup: CDR1 LNHNV, CDR2 YYDKDF (reference sequence). In DNA form, the CDR3 reads TGTGCCACCAGCAGGTCCCGGGACACGAACACTGAAGCTTTCTTT. This translates into CATSRSRDTNTEAFF.

The sample holds a few counts of this clone. At one of its ends the junction is not consistent with the germline gene, which may arise from a read error. The chain links TRBV18 to TRBJ2-1; 9 nucleotides align to TRBD2. Germline V gene sequence: CDR1 KGHSH, CDR2 LQKENI. The CDR3 contains 14 residues. CDR3 amino acids: CASSPPSGGMERFF. CDR3 sequence (DNA): TGTGCCAGCTCACCACCTAGCGGGGGCATGGAGCGGTTCTTC.

This chain links TRBV5-4 with TRBJ2-2; 11 bases align to TRBD2. V shed 0 bases, J shed 7 bases, and the junction held 5 bases outside the gene matches. The CDR3 has 16 residues. CDR1 and CDR2 (germline): SGHNT, YYREEE (reference sequence). CDR3 DNA sequence: TGTGCCAGCAGCTTGGAACTAGCGGGAGTTAGCGGGGAGCTGTTTTTT. This translates into CASSLELAGVSGELFF.

The chain has TRBV7-2 and TRBJ2-5, with D maybe TRBD1 (5 bases). V lost 1 base and J 5 bases, leaving 17 bases between the germline ends. The CDR3 extends over 16 amino acids. The germline gives CDR1 SGHTA, CDR2 FQGNSA. The CDR3 DNA sequence: TGTGCCAGCAGCTTAGTCATTGCAGGGCTCCCGGAGACCCAGTACTTC. Protein sequence: CASSLVIAGLPETQYF.

The chain recombines TRBV28 with TRBJ2-2; the D gene is possibly TRBD1 (5 bases). Trimming shortened V by 7 bases and J by 4 bases, and 19 bases separated the two germline ends. From germline, CDR1 is MDHEN and CDR2 SYDVKM. CDR3 length: 16 residues. The CDR3 DNA reads TGTGCCAGCACCCTCCGGTCGGCAGGGTCCACCGGGGAGCTGTTTTTT. Its translation is CASTLRSAGSTGELFF.

The sample holds a few counts of this clone. The V and J genes are TRBV2 and TRBJ2-2; the match to TRBD1 covers 8 bases. V lost 9 bases and J lost 6; bases outside the gene matches: 9. Per the germline V gene, CDR1 is SNHLY and CDR2 is FYNNEI. The CDR3 is 14 amino acids. As DNA, the CDR3 is TGTGCCAGTCTGACAGGGGCGGCGGCCGGGGAGCTGTTTTTT. Its protein product is CASLTGAAAGELFF.

The gene calls are TRBV29-1 and TRBJ1-5; no clear D. CDR3 length equals 12 residues. In germline, CDR1 is SQVTM, CDR2 ANQGSEA. V shed 4 bases and J shed 4 bases, with 8 bases lying between them. The CDR3 sequence is CSVASGNQPQHF. The CDR3 bases are TGCAGCGTTGCATCCGGGAATCAGCCCCAGCATTTT.

The chain is built from TRBV4-3 and TRBJ2-7, with TRBD1 matching 8 bases. The CDR3 is made up of 15 amino acids. CDR1 and CDR2 from the germline V gene are LGHNA and YSLEER. J gave up 2 bases and V 3 bases, and 6 bases lay outside the gene matches. The CDR3 sequence is CASSQAQGAPYEQYF. DNA for the CDR3: TGCGCCAGCAGCCAGGCCCAGGGGGCCCCCTACGAGCAGTACTTC.